This TCR beta chain came from a study of shared clonotypes between healthy human individuals. Looking at the study overall: A couple of women and a few men aged 18 to 49 made up the donors. Study-wide findings and caveats: Naive subsets generally exceeded memory subsets in estimated richness.

In the naive CD8 group, cells lacked CD45RO and were positively selected for CCR7, so terminally differentiated effector memory CD45RA+ cells were left out. Replicate PCRs for sorted subsets used 200 ng DNA; this equaled 33,000 or so T cell genomes. Here immunoSEQ multiplex PCR was the method, and the copy in TCRdb shows in-frame clones only, minus some. The sample holds 1.5 million to 2.5 million clones, roughly 94% seen once. Concerning this clone: Its target is unknown.

Trimming took 4 bases from V and 8 from J; bases not matched to a gene: 8. CDR1 is SGHVS, CDR2 FNYEAQ, per germline. This CDR3 comprises 14 residues. The source material was naive CD8+ T cells sorted from blood. The V gene is TRBV7-6, the J gene TRBJ2-1; TRBD1 matches 7 bases. The source is a man younger than 30 in good health. The chain's CDR3 is CASSSDRVVDEQFF. The CDR3 DNA reads TGTGCCAGCAGCTCAGACAGGGTGGTCGATGAGCAGTTCTTC.